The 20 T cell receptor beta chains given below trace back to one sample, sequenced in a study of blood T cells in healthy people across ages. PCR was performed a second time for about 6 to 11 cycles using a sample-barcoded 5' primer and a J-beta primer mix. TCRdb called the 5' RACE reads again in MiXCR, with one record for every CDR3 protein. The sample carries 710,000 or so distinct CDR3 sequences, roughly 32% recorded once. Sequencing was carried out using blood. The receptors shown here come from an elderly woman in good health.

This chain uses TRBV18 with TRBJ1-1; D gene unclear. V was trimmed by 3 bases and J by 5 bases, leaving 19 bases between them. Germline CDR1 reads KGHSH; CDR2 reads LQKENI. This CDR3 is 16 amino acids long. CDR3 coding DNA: TGTGCCAGCTCACCCCCCGTTGTTCGGCCCGGGACTGAAGCTTTCTTT. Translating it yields CASSPPVVRPGTEAFF.

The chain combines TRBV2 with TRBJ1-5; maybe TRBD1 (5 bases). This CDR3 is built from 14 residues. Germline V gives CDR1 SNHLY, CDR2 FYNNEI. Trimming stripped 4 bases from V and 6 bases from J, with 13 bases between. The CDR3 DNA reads TGTGCCAGCAGTGGGGTAGGGGAGAGTCAGCCCCAGCATTTT. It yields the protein CASSGVGESQPQHF.

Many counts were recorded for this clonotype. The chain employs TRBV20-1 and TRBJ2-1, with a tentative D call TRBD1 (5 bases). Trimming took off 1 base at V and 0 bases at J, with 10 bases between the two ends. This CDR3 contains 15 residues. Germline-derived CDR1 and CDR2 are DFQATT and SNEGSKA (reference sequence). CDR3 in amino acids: CSARGGQGSYNEQFF. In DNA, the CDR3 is TGCAGTGCTAGAGGTGGGCAGGGCTCCTACAATGAGCAGTTCTTC.

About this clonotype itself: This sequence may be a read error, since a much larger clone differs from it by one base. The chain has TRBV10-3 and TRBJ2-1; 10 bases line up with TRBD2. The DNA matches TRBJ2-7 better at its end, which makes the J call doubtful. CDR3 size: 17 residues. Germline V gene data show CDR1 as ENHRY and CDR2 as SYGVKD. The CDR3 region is CAISDPIAGGKDNEQYF. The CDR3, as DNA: TGTGCCATCAGTGACCCGATAGCGGGGGGAAAAGACAATGAGCAGTACTTC.

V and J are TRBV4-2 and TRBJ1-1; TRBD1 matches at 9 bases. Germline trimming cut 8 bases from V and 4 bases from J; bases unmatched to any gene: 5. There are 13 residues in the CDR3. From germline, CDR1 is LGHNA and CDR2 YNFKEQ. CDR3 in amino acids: CASEVDRGTEAFF. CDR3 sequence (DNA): TGTGCCAGCGAGGTGGACAGGGGCACTGAAGCTTTCTTT.

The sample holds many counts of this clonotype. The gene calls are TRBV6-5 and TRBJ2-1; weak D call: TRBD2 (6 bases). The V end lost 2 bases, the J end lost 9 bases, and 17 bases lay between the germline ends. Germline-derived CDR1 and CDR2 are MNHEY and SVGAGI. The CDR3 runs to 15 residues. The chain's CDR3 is CASSYQVPPGSEQFF. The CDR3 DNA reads TGTGCCAGCAGTTACCAGGTCCCGCCCGGGAGTGAGCAGTTCTTC.

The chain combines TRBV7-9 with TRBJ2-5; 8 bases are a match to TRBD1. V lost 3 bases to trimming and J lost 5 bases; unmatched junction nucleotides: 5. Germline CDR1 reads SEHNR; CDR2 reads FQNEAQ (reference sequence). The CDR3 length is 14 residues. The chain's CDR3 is CASSFPGGWETQYF. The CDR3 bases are TGTGCCAGCAGCTTCCCAGGGGGCTGGGAGACCCAGTACTTC.

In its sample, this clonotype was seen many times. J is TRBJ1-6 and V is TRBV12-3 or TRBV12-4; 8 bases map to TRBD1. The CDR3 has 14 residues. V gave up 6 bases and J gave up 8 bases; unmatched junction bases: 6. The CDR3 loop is CASRWDRSHSPLHF. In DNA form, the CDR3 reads TGTGCCAGCAGGTGGGACAGGTCTCATTCACCCCTCCACTTT.

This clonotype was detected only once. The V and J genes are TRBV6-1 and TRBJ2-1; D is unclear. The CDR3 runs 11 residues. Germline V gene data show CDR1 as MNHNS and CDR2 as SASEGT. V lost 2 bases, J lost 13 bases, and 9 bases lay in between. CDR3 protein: CASSESGEQFF. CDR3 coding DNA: TGTGCCAGCAGTGAAAGTGGAGAACAGTTCTTC.

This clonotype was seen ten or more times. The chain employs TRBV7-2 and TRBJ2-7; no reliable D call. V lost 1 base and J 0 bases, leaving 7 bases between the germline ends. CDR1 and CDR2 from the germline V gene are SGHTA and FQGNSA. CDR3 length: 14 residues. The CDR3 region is CASSLGPLSYEQYF. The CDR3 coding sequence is TGTGCCAGCAGCTTAGGGCCGCTCTCCTACGAGCAGTACTTC.

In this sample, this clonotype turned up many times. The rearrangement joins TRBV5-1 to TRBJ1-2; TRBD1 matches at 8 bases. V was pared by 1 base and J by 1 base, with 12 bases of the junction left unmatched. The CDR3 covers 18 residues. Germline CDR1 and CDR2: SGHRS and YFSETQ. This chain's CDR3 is CASSLWESGTGFNYGYTF. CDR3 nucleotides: TGCGCCAGCAGCTTGTGGGAATCCGGGACAGGATTTAACTATGGCTACACCTTC.

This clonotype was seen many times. CDR3 nucleotides: TGTGCCATCAGGAGGGAAGGGACATCGAACACTGAAGCTTTCTTT. Protein sequence: CAIRREGTSNTEAFF. The chain uses TRBV10-3 and TRBJ1-1; tentative D call: TRBD1 (6 bases). CDR1 is ENHRY, CDR2 SYGVKD, per germline. The CDR3 loop spans 15 amino acids. Trimming removed 6 bases from V and 1 base from J, with 15 bases in between.

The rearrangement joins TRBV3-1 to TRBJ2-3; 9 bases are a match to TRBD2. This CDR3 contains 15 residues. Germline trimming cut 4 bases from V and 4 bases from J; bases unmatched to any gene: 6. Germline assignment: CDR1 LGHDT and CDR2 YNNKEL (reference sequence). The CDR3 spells CASSLAGAEADTQYF. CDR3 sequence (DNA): TGTGCCAGCAGCCTAGCGGGAGCGGAAGCAGATACGCAGTATTTT.

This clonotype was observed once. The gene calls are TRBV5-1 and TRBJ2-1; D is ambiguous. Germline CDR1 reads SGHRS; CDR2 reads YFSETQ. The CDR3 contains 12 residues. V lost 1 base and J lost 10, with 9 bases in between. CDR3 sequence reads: CASSLLGYEQFF. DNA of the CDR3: TGCGCCAGCAGCTTGCTGGGATACGAGCAGTTCTTC. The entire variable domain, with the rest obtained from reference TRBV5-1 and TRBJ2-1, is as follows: KAGVTQTPRYLIKTRGQQVTLSCSPISGHRSVSWYQQTPGQGLQFLFEYFSETQRNKGNFPGRFSGRQFSNSRSEMNVSTLELGDSALYLCASSLLGYEQFFGPGTRLTVL.

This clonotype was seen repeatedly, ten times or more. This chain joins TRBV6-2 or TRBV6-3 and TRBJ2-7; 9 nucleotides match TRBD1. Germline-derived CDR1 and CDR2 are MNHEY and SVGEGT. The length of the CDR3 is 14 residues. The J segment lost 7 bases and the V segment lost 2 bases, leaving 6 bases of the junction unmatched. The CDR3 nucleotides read TGTGCCAGCAGTTACCCCGGGACAGGGAGTGAGCAGTACTTC. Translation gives CASSYPGTGSEQYF.

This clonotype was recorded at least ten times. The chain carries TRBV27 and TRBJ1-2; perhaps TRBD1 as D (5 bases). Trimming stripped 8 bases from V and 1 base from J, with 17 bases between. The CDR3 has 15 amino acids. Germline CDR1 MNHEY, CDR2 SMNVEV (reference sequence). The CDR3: CASSVGGWGNYGYTF. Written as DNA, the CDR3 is TGTGCCAGCTCCGTCGGGGGTTGGGGTAACTATGGCTACACCTTC.

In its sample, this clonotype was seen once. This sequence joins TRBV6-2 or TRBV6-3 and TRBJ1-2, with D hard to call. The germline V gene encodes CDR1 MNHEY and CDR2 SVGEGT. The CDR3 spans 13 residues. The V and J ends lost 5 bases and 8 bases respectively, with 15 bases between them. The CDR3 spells CASSNVELAGYTF. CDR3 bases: TGTGCCAGCAGTAACGTGGAACTGGCCGGCTACACCTTC.

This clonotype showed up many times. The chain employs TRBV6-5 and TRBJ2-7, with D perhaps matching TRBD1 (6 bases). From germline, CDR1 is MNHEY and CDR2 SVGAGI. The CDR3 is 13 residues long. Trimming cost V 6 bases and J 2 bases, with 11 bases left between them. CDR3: CASSTGQTYEQYF. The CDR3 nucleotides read TGTGCCAGCAGCACCGGACAGACCTACGAGCAGTACTTC.

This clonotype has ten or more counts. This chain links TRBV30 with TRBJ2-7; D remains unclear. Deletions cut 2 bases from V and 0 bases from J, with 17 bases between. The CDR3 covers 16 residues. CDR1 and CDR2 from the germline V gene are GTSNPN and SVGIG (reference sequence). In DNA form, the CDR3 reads TGTGCCTGGAGTTTCCGACACAACATTGTCTCCTACGAGCAGTACTTC. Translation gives CAWSFRHNIVSYEQYF.

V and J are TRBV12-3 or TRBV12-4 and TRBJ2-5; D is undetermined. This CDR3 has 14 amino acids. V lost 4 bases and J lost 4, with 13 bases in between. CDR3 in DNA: TGTGCCAGCAGTTCAGACTCCACCATAGAGACCCAGTACTTC. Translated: CASSSDSTIETQYF.